This T cell receptor (beta chain) was recorded in a study of cytomegalovirus exposure and HLA in healthy donors. Study conclusions and caveats: It was reported in a later analysis that an Asian-associated ancestry cluster showed fewer N-insertions than the 666-donor mean. The HLA-A and HLA-B alleles of most subjects were reportedly predicted accurately from TCR beta sequences. A previous analysis found most TCR beta V segments productive roughly 87% or roughly 30% of the time.

The germline V gene has CDR1 SGHRS and CDR2 YFSETQ. The CDR3 sequence is 15 residues long. Trimming pared 0 bases from V and 5 bases from J, leaving 14 bases between. While unrecorded immune exposures were likely, the donors were nominally healthy when sampled. About this clone itself: Its antigen is unknown.

With 60 Vbeta and 13 Jbeta primers, the PCR was carried out. The repertoire was sequenced with immunoSEQ multiplex PCR; TCRdb's copy has only in-frame clones and lacks some. The sample has about 140,000 clones, approximately 80% seen once. This chain uses TRBV5-1 with TRBJ1-2; D remains ambiguous. Source material: PBMCs. The clonotype originates from a man aged 45-65 years in good health and CMV-seronegative. CDR3 sequence reads: CASSLGESTGYGYTF. The CDR3 bases are TGCGCCAGCAGCTTGGGGGAGTCTACCGGGTATGGCTACACCTTC.